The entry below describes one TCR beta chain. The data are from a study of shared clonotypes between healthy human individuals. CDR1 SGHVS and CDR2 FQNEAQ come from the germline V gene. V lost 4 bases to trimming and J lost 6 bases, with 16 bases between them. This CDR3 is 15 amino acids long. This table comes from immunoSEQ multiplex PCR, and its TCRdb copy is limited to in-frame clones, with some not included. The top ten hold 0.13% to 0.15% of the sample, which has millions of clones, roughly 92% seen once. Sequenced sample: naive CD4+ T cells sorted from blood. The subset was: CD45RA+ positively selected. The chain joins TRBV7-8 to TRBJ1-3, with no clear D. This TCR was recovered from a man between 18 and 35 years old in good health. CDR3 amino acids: CASSWGWTALNTIYF. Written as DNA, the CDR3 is TGTGCCAGCAGCTGGGGATGGACGGCGCTAAACACCATATATTTT.